This record looks at one T cell receptor beta chain sequence and its context. No antigen is known for it. Nothing much larger sits one base from this clone, and base qualities are not available. Libraries were constructed by PCR. TCRdb names Illumina iSeq 100 as the instrument used. Regarding the original processing steps: Non-productive sequences were filtered out, and CDR3s that did not start with C, did not end with F or W, or were shorter than 7 amino acids were discarded. CDR3 homology was assessed with Levenshtein distances (stringdist) and unrooted phylogenetic trees (ape) in R version 3.6.1. The public reads were quality trimmed at Q25 with fastp and then assembled into clones with MiXCR by TCRdb, keeping productive beta chains. Every distinct CDR3 protein forms one entry, paired with its most common genes and DNA. These V and J calls derive from TCRdb rather than the authors' analysis. In all, the sample holds tens of thousands of distinct CDR3 sequences, and approximately 49% of those were seen once. 5.5% to 7% of the sample rests with the top ten.

This entry comes from a study of vaccination and CD4 T cells after COVID-19 (dated 2022 in TCRdb). At the level of the whole study: Convalescent patients had a positive SARS-CoV-2 result on nasal swab PCR, and of these patients, several had mild disease and one had severe disease. Each participant got two doses of either the Pfizer-BioNTech BNT162b2 vaccine (n=8) or the Moderna mRNA-1273 vaccine (n=2). Six males and four females were included in the convalescent cohort, with two Hispanic individuals, seven Caucasians, two Asians and one multiracial person represented. Post-vaccine blood samples were obtained a median of approximately 74 days after the second vaccine dose, with a range of roughly 14 to 241 days. Post-COVID blood samples were collected from convalescent patients a median of around 100 days after diagnosis, with a range of about 30 to 170 days. Three convalescent patients gave samples both early after vaccination (day 14) and late after vaccination (days 161 to 241). In nine to eleven COVID-19 convalescent patients and a handful of infection-naive healthy vaccine recipients, researchers compared the spike-specific CD4+ TCR repertoire from before mRNA vaccination with the repertoire from after. General study outcomes and caveats: An increase in the median number of SARS-CoV-2-reactive clonotypes from 20 to 25 after infection to some 38 after vaccination was observed, but the change was not found to be significant. In convalescent patients, nearly all vaccine-specific clones (304 of 307) were found to be mono-reactive for SARS-CoV-2 spike rather than cross-reactive with common cold coronaviruses. Relatively few convalescent patients were included in the study, and early timepoints after natural infection were not analyzed. Among convalescent patients, a median about 86% of the SARS-CoV-2-reactive clones seen after vaccination appeared only after vaccination, which suggests priming specific to the vaccine.

This specimen's time point label, per the study, means: late sampling 161 to 241 days after vaccination in three convalescent patients. Positive SARS-CoV-2 PCR tests in the convalescent patients dated from March to December 2020, before Alpha, Beta and Delta variants emerged in the United States. Ficoll-Paque Plus gradient centrifugation was used to isolate PBMCs from whole blood, and the isolated PBMCs were then either used fresh or cryopreserved at -140C. The CDR3 numbers 16 residues from cysteine through phenylalanine. The CDR3 DNA has 48 bases and is translated from base 1. The V end loses 6 bases and the J end loses 2 bases, and a stretch of 16 bases separates them. CDR1 and CDR2 were assigned from the germline V gene as MDHEN and SYDVKM.

The TCR originated in a human donor who had recovered from COVID-19. Recombination connected TRBV28 to TRBJ2-2; the D gene is unclear. The sample here was CD4+ T cells from blood, taken about 7 months after SARS-CoV-2 vaccination. In nucleotides, the sequence is TGTGCCAGCAGCCCTGACCGGGCCTCCAACACCGGGGAGCTGTTTTTT. Its product reads: CASSPDRASNTGELFF. The reference TRBV28 and TRBJ2-2 proteins fill in what lies around the CDR3, so the full variable domain reads DVKVTQSSRYLVKRTGEKVFLECVQDMDHENMFWYRQDPGLGLRLIYFSYDVKMKEKGDIPEGYSVSREKKERFSLILESASTNQTSMYLCASSPDRASNTGELFFGEGSRLTVL.